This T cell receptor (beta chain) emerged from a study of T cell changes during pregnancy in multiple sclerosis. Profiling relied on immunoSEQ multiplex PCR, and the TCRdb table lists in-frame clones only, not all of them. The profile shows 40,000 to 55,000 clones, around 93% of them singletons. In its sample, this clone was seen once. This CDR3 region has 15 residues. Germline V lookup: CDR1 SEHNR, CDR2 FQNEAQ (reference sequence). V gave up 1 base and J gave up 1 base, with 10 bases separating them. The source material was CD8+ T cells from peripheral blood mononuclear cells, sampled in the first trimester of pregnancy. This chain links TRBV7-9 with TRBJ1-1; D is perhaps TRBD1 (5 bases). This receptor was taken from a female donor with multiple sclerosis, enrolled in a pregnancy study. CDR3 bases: TGTGCCAGCAGCTTAGGGGGCCTGGCGAACACTGAAGCTTTCTTT. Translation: CASSLGGLANTEAFF.